This T cell receptor (beta chain) comes out of a study of blood T cells in healthy people across ages. Study at large: The template switching approach captured approximately one barcoded beta molecule for every two T cells. Study-wide results and caveats: What prevented conclusive comparison of naive and antigen-experienced cells was that PBMCs were unsorted.

Sample-barcoded 5' priming and a J-beta primer mix drove a second PCR of 7 to 11 cycles. Researchers report that a template-switch adaptor with 12 random nucleotides tagged each cDNA molecule. MiXCR, applied by TCRdb to the 5' RACE reads, yields one record per CDR3 protein. Of more than 800,000 distinct CDR3 sequences listed, 25% to 35% were seen once; the top ten hold roughly a sixth. The sample holds a few counts of this clonotype. What it binds is unknown. The CDR3 consists of 17 residues. Germline values: CDR1 MNHNS, CDR2 SASEGT. V gave up 5 bases and J gave up 2 bases; unmatched junction bases: 9.

The chain carries TRBV6-1 and TRBJ2-1; the match to TRBD2 covers 10 bases. Material: blood. This receptor was taken from a woman older than 75 in good health. This chain's CDR3 is CASSKGSLAGAYNEQFF. The DNA of the CDR3 is TGTGCCAGCAGTAAAGGGTCCCTAGCGGGGGCCTACAATGAGCAGTTCTTC.